Below are 9 T cell receptor beta chains sequenced from a single sample in a study of human versus mouse CDR3 diversity and MHC coevolution. Repertoires were generated with immunoSEQ multiplex PCR, while TCRdb's copy carries only in-frame clones and drops some. The sample lists 80,000 or so clones; just under 95% were seen once. The sequencing input was naive CD4+ T cells from blood. Subset here: CD45RO-negative CD62L-positive naive CD4 T cells. These receptors all stem from a person aged 30 to 69 in good health.

The genes are TRBV27 and TRBJ1-6; D unresolved. The CDR3 totals 13 residues. V dropped 5 bases and J dropped 7 bases, with 9 bases sitting between them. Germline V gene sequence: CDR1 MNHEY, CDR2 SMNVEV (reference sequence). The DNA of the CDR3 is TGTGCCAGCAGTCCCCGGGAGAATTCACCCCTCCACTTT. This translates into CASSPRENSPLHF.

This chain joins TRBV27 and TRBJ2-7; 11 bases line up with TRBD1. V shed 3 bases and J 1 base; nucleotides not matched to a gene: 5. This CDR3 spans 16 amino acids. Germline V gives CDR1 MNHEY, CDR2 SMNVEV (reference sequence). CDR3 DNA: TGTGCCAGCAGTTTCCTCGGGACAGGGGGATCCTACGAGCAGTACTTC. It translates to CASSFLGTGGSYEQYF.

The rearrangement uses TRBV2 and TRBJ2-2; TRBD1 matches at 11 bases. V shed 6 bases, J shed 5 bases, and the junction held 2 bases outside the gene matches. In germline, CDR1 is SNHLY, CDR2 FYNNEI. The CDR3 runs to 14 residues. CDR3 DNA: TGTGCCAGCAGGGACAGGGGGCGAACCGGGGAGCTGTTTTTT. Translated: CASRDRGRTGELFF. The variable domain in full, with the rest retrieved from reference TRBV2 and TRBJ2-2, is EPEVTQTPSHQVTQMGQEVILRCVPISNHLYFYWYRQILGQKVEFLVSFYNNEISEKSEIFDDQFSVERPDGSNFTLKIRSTKLEDSAMYFCASRDRGRTGELFFGEGSRLTVL.

This chain connects TRBV5-1 to TRBJ1-5, with D possibly being TRBD1 (6 bases). Germline CDR1 SGHRS, CDR2 YFSETQ. V was clipped by 4 bases and J by 7 bases, with 12 bases between them. This CDR3 has 13 residues. The CDR3 reads CASSREGGQPQHF. The CDR3, as DNA: TGCGCCAGCAGCCGGGAGGGGGGCCAGCCCCAGCATTTT.

This rearrangement joins TRBV11-3 to TRBJ2-7, with 9 bases identical to TRBD1. There are 16 residues in the CDR3. Germline V gene sequence: CDR1 SGHNT, CDR2 YENEEA. The V segment lost 1 base and the J segment 3 bases; nucleotides outside the gene matches: 7. CDR3 sequence (DNA): TGTGCCAGCAGCTTAGGGCCGGACAGGGGCCTCTACGAGCAGTACTTC. Its translation: CASSLGPDRGLYEQYF.

The CDR3 sequence: CASSSGQGNYGYTF. The CDR3 region has the DNA TGTGCCAGTAGTTCCGGACAGGGGAACTATGGCTACACCTTC. The chain joins TRBV19 to TRBJ1-2; 9 nucleotides align to TRBD1. The CDR3 is 14 residues long. Germline V CDR1 and CDR2: LNHDA, SQIVND (reference sequence). V was clipped by 5 bases and J by 2 bases; unmatched bases: 3.

The chain employs TRBV29-1 and TRBJ2-2; 8 positions match TRBD1. After removal of 2 bases from V and 7 bases from J, the junction contained 6 bases not matched to a gene. The CDR3 runs to 14 residues. The germline V gene encodes CDR1 SQVTM and CDR2 ANQGSEA. The CDR3 spells CSVERGQVGGELFF. The CDR3 DNA reads TGCAGCGTTGAAAGGGGACAGGTTGGCGGGGAGCTGTTTTTT.

The rearrangement joins TRBV6-6 to TRBJ2-1; weak D call: TRBD2 (6 bases). V dropped 5 bases and J dropped 0 bases, with 8 bases sitting between them. CDR1 MNHNY and CDR2 SVGAGI come from the germline V gene (reference sequence). This CDR3 comprises 14 residues. CDR3 sequence reads: CASSAGSSYNEQFF. Written as DNA, the CDR3 is TGTGCCAGCAGTGCGGGGAGCTCCTACAATGAGCAGTTCTTC.

Comments on this clone: Other DNA sequences from this sample encode an identical CDR3 as well. V and J are TRBV5-4 and TRBJ2-7; TRBD1 matches 9 bases. This CDR3 is 16 amino acids long. Trimming removed 0 bases from V and 6 bases from J; junction bases left unmatched: 10. The V gene's germline CDR1 is SGHNT and CDR2 YYREEE (reference sequence). The DNA of the CDR3 is TGTGCCAGCAGCTTGGGAGGCGCACAGGGGGCGTTCGAGCAGTACTTC. As protein: CASSLGGAQGAFEQYF.